This T cell receptor (beta chain) was retrieved from a study of low-dose radiotherapy and immunotherapy resistance in tumors. Across the whole study: Once cycle 1 day 1 began, patients took oral aspirin 300 mg daily for four cycles.

The CDR3 length equals 19 residues, ends included. CDR1 and CDR2 (germline): SGHTA, FQGNSA. As to this clonotype: The limits of the CDR3 on the DNA are not certain, so only TCRdb's listed CDR3 is given.

Priming of first-strand cDNA relied on TRAV- and TRBV-specific primers (covering alpha and beta chains). It was with a constant-region primer and a V-primer adapter that TCRs were amplified over approximately 18 PCR cycles. TCRdb re-analysed the reads in MiXCR, keeping a single row per CDR3 protein. The sample has tens of thousands of distinct CDR3 sequences; around 20% are singletons. As to time point: after trial treatment. The treatment: LDRT plus nivolumab, ipilimumab, low-dose cyclophosphamide and aspirin (RACIN trial). The sample was PBMCs, taken after low-dose radiotherapy plus immunotherapy. The clonotype was recovered from a female donor with ovarian cancer. The gene calls are TRBV7-2 and TRBJ2-2; TRBD2 was called by the table and not checked on the DNA. This chain's CDR3 is CASSASFGGGSFTGELFFF.